Each of the 20 T cell receptor beta chains below was sequenced from the same sample in a study of response to subunit inactivated influenza vaccine. TCRdb re-called the RT-PCR reads through MiXCR, storing one row per CDR3 protein. Found here are a few hundred thousand distinct CDR3 sequences, 9.5% to 15% of them singletons; the top ten hold approximately 7.8%. This material consisted of non-naive T cells sorted from PBMCs, taken about 14 days before vaccination. Receptors were obtained from a man aged 45-65 years who received an inactivated influenza vaccine.

This clonotype came up a few times. This chain joins TRBV27 and TRBJ2-2, with D hard to call. Trimming removed 8 bases at V and 0 bases at J, with 10 bases between. CDR1 is MNHEY, CDR2 SMNVEV, per germline (reference sequence). The CDR3 spans 14 residues. CDR3 sequence: CASRTETNTGELFF. The CDR3 region has the DNA TGTGCCAGCCGTACCGAAACGAACACCGGGGAGCTGTTTTTT.

This clonotype has more than one count but fewer than ten. The rearrangement links TRBV12-3 or TRBV12-4 to TRBJ1-5, with 10 bases aligning to TRBD1. V lost 7 bases and J lost 5; bases outside the gene matches: 5. The CDR3 runs 14 residues. The CDR3 nucleotides read TGTGCCAGCACCCCCGGGACAGGGGATCAGCCCCAGCATTTT. Translating it yields CASTPGTGDQPQHF.

The V call is TRBV4-3, the J call TRBJ2-2, with 11 bases identical to TRBD1. The J segment lost 1 base and the V segment lost 4 bases, leaving 5 bases of the junction unmatched. The germline V gene encodes CDR1 LGHNA and CDR2 YSLEER. The CDR3 is 17 amino acids. Here the CDR3 reads CASSPRDRGVNTGELFF. The CDR3 bases are TGCGCCAGCAGCCCAAGGGACAGGGGGGTGAACACCGGGGAGCTGTTTTTT.

This clonotype was observed once. A much larger clone differs from this one at a single base, so this may be a read error. The CDR3 reads CASSPVPGVTYEQYF. DNA of the CDR3: TGTGCCAGCTCACCCGTTCCTGGGGTCACCTACGAGCAGTACTTC. The V and J genes are TRBV18 and TRBJ2-7; D is ambiguous. Trimming took off 3 bases at V and 2 bases at J, with 14 bases between the two ends. The length of the CDR3 is 15 residues. CDR1 and CDR2 (germline): KGHSH, LQKENI.

The J gene is TRBJ1-3, the V gene TRBV21-1; the D call TRBD1 from the table was never checked on the DNA. TRBV21-1 is flagged as a pseudogene. CDR3 size: 17 residues. CDR3 sequence: CASSKLRTGGPGNTIYF. The CDR3 region has the DNA TGTGCCAGCAGCAAATTACGAACAGGGGGCCCTGGAAACACCATATATTTT.

The rearrangement uses TRBV6-5 and TRBJ1-2; 8 nucleotides align to TRBD1. V lost 0 bases to trimming and J lost 5 bases; unmatched junction nucleotides: 8. This CDR3 has 16 residues. In germline, CDR1 is MNHEY, CDR2 SVGAGI. CDR3 DNA sequence: TGTGCCAGCAGTTACTCAGATCCAGGGGGCCTATATGGCTACACCTTC. Translating it yields CASSYSDPGGLYGYTF.

The V call is TRBV24-1, the J call TRBJ2-1; 9 positions match TRBD2. Looked up from germline, CDR1 is KGHDR and CDR2 is SFDVKD. The CDR3 is 16 residues long. J lost 5 bases, V lost 3 bases, and 7 bases had no gene match. CDR3 nucleotides: TGTGCCACCAGTGATGAAAGCGGGAGGCTTAACAATGAGCAGTTCTTC. Amino acid sequence: CATSDESGRLNNEQFF.

This clonotype turned up a few times. The chain employs TRBV6-2 or TRBV6-3 and TRBJ1-5, with 7 bases identical to TRBD1. This CDR3 has 12 residues. Trimming at V came to 10 bases and at J to 8 bases, leaving 8 bases not matched to a gene. The V gene's germline CDR1 is MNHEY and CDR2 SVGEGT. CDR3 nucleotides: TGTGCCACTGCGACAGGGCTAAAGCCCCAGCATTTT. Its translation: CATATGLKPQHF.

V gene TRBV6-2 or TRBV6-3 combines with J gene TRBJ2-7; D uncertain. V gave up 2 bases and J gave up 3 bases, with 8 bases separating them. The CDR3 runs 13 residues. The V gene's germline CDR1 is MNHEY and CDR2 SVGEGT. CDR3 in amino acids: CASSYDIFYEQYF. Here the CDR3 DNA reads TGTGCCAGCAGTTACGACATATTCTACGAGCAGTACTTC.

The chain uses TRBV6-1 and TRBJ1-3, with D tentatively TRBD1 (6 bases). The V end lost 2 bases, the J end lost 0 bases, and 17 bases lay between the germline ends. The CDR3 totals 18 residues. Germline CDR1 and CDR2: MNHNS and SASEGT. CDR3 in DNA: TGTGCCAGCAGTGAAAGTGTAGGGGGAACCAACTCTGGAAACACCATATATTTT. Translation: CASSESVGGTNSGNTIYF.

This clonotype was seen at least ten times. The chain has TRBV10-3 and TRBJ1-4, with TRBD1 matching 11 bases. Per germline, CDR1 ENHRY and CDR2 SYGVKD. The CDR3 extends over 13 amino acids. Unmatched junction bases numbered 2, after V lost 7 bases and J lost 7 bases. DNA of the CDR3: TGTGCCATCAAAGGACAGGGGGCTGAAAAACTGTTTTTT. Translating it yields CAIKGQGAEKLFF.

There are many counts of this clonotype. This chain connects TRBV7-2 to TRBJ2-1, with TRBD2 matching 7 bases. The trim removed 8 bases at V and 5 bases at J, leaving 9 bases unmatched. CDR1 is SGHTA, CDR2 FQGNSA, per germline. The CDR3 totals 14 residues. The CDR3 DNA sequence: TGTGCCAGCGGCCCGGCGGGAGCCCACAATGAGCAGTTCTTC. It encodes CASGPAGAHNEQFF.

Many counts were recorded for this clonotype. The chain combines TRBV20-1 with TRBJ2-5; maybe TRBD2 (7 bases). Trimming cost V 8 bases and J 4 bases, with 17 bases left between them. In germline, CDR1 is DFQATT, CDR2 SNEGSKA (reference sequence). The CDR3 contains 13 residues. CDR3 loop: CSSTDAGAETQYF. For the CDR3, the DNA is TGCAGTTCTACAGACGCGGGGGCAGAGACCCAGTACTTC.

The CDR3: CASSQAGGEQYF. Written as DNA, the CDR3 is TGTGCCAGCAGCCAAGCGGGGGGCGAGCAGTACTTC. The chain carries TRBV3-1 and TRBJ2-7; 7 nucleotides line up with TRBD2. Unmatched junction bases numbered 0, after V lost 1 base and J lost 6 bases. The CDR3 totals 12 residues. Per the germline V gene, CDR1 is LGHDT and CDR2 is YNNKEL (reference sequence).

This clonotype has a count of ten or more. This chain uses TRBV9 with TRBJ2-3; D gene ambiguous. CDR1 and CDR2 (germline): SGDLS, YYNGEE. The V and J ends lost 3 bases and 2 bases respectively, with 7 bases between them. The CDR3 has 13 residues. This CDR3 is CASSGTPTDTQYF. CDR3 DNA sequence: TGTGCCAGCAGCGGCACTCCCACAGATACGCAGTATTTT.

This chain connects TRBV29-1 to TRBJ1-1; TRBD1 is a possible D gene (5 bases). The CDR3 is 13 residues long. Germline values: CDR1 SQVTM, CDR2 ANQGSEA. V was pared by 7 bases and J by 1 base, with 13 bases between. Here the CDR3 reads CSARTRKNTEAFF. In DNA form, the CDR3 reads TGCAGCGCCAGGACAAGAAAGAACACTGAAGCTTTCTTT.

The rearrangement uses TRBV24-1 and TRBJ2-5; tentative D call: TRBD1 (6 bases). This CDR3 is 15 amino acids long. Germline V lookup: CDR1 KGHDR, CDR2 SFDVKD. V lost 3 bases and J 7 bases, leaving 17 bases between the germline ends. The CDR3 protein is CATSDPTRTDATQYF. The CDR3 coding sequence is TGTGCCACCAGTGATCCCACCCGGACAGACGCGACCCAGTACTTC.

This clonotype was counted only a few times. The V gene is TRBV6-5, the J gene TRBJ1-5; tentatively, D is TRBD1 (5 bases). The CDR3 extends over 12 amino acids. Germline-derived CDR1 and CDR2 are MNHEY and SVGAGI. Trimming pared 7 bases from V and 7 bases from J, leaving 11 bases between. In DNA form, the CDR3 reads TGTGCCAGCAAGAGGGAGGGGCAGCCCCAGCATTTT. This sequence encodes CASKREGQPQHF.

This clonotype was seen many times. This chain links TRBV6-1 with TRBJ2-1; 11 nucleotides align to TRBD2. The CDR3 is 17 residues long. Germline-derived CDR1 and CDR2 are MNHNS and SASEGT. J was trimmed by 0 bases and V by 5 bases; bases with no gene match: 6. The CDR3 sequence: CASSKRLAGSSYNEQFF. CDR3 bases: TGTGCCAGCAGTAAACGACTAGCGGGGAGCTCCTACAATGAGCAGTTCTTC.

This clonotype was seen at least ten times. The rearrangement links TRBV7-9 to TRBJ1-4; D might be TRBD1 (6 bases). Germline lookup yields CDR1 SEHNR and CDR2 FQNEAQ (reference sequence). Between the trimmed V and J ends, which lost 5 bases and 7 bases, there was a span of 17 bases. CDR3 size: 15 residues. In nucleotides, the CDR3 is TGTGCCAGCAGCCCAACAGGGCTTAATGGTGAAAAACTGTTTTTT. Translation gives CASSPTGLNGEKLFF.